This T cell receptor beta chain was sequenced for a study of blood T cell repertoires in COVID-19. Looking at the study overall: The analysed material was cDNA or gDNA that came from T cells, B-cell-depleted T cells, or PBMCs.

CDR3 length: 14 amino acids. The V gene end was trimmed by 6 bases and the J gene end by 4 bases; junction bases not matched to a gene: 7. Looked up from germline, CDR1 is LNHDA and CDR2 is SQIVND (reference sequence). Repertoires were generated with immunoSEQ multiplex PCR, while TCRdb's copy carries only in-frame clones and drops some. Here the sample spans roughly 240,000 clones, more than 70% being singletons. Sequenced input: PBMCs or T cells enriched from blood (not recorded which). This TCR was sampled from a woman in her fifties or sixties who had recovered from COVID-19. The chain uses TRBV19 and TRBJ2-7; 9 bases line up with TRBD1. The CDR3 nucleotides read TGTGCCAGTAGCACCGGGACAGGGTCTTACGAGCAGTACTTC. Translation gives CASSTGTGSYEQYF.